This T cell receptor (beta chain) was recorded in a study of graft-versus-host responses after intestinal transplantation. Turning to the study itself: All of the recipients had induction that used anti-thymocyte globulin, then tacrolimus and steroids for about 3 years.

Regarding this clone: The target antigen is unknown.

From germline, CDR1 is SGHVS and CDR2 FQNEAQ. This CDR3 is built from 14 residues. Trimming stripped 6 bases from V and 5 bases from J, with 17 bases between. Study-wide findings and caveats: Some patients had graft-donor T cell macrochimerism. In their allografts, the ratios of graft-versus-host to host-versus-graft T cell clones were high. Circulating GvH clone levels at their peak were associated with HvG declines (early post-transplant). Researchers found GvH clones in recipient marrow, and some showed up first in ileum or blood.

Here immunoSEQ multiplex PCR was the method, and the copy in TCRdb shows in-frame clones only, minus some. The sample has tens of thousands of clones, approximately 95% seen once. The genes are TRBV7-8 and TRBJ2-7; no definite D call. The input for sequencing was unstimulated CD8+ T cells sorted from spleen or lymph node cells, taken before transplant. The clonotype originates from a human donor who was the organ donor for an intestinal transplant. CDR3 sequence reads: CASSFDRAPHEQYF. The CDR3 DNA sequence: TGTGCCAGCAGTTTTGACCGGGCCCCCCACGAGCAGTACTTC.